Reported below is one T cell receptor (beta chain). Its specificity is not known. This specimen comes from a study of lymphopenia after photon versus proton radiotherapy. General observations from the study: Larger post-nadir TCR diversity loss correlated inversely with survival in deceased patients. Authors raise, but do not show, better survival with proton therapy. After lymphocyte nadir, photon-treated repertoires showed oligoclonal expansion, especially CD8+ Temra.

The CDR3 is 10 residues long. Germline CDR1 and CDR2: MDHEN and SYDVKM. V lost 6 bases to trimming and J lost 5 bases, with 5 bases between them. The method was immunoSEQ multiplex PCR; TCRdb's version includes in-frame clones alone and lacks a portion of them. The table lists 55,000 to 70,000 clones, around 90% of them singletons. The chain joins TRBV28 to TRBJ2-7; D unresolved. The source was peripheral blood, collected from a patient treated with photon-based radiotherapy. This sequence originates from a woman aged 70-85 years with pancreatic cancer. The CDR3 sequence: CASRGNEQYF. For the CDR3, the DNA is TGTGCCAGCAGAGGCAACGAGCAGTACTTC.